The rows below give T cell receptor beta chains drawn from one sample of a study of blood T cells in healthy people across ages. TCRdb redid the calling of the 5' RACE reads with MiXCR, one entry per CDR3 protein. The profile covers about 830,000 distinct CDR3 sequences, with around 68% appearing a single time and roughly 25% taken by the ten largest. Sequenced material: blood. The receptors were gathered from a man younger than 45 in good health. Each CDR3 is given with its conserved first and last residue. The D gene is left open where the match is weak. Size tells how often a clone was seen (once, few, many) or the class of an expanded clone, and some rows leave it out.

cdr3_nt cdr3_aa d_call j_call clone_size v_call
TGTGCCAGTAGTATTCCGTACTCACCCCTCCACTTT CASSIPYSPLHF - TRBJ1-6 - TRBV19
TGTGCCAGCAGCGTAGAGAACCCGACGGTGGGTGGCTACACCTTC CASSVENPTVGGYTF - TRBJ1-2 - TRBV9
TGTGCCATCAGTGAATCGGACAGGGCATCCTATAATTCACCCCTCCACTTT CAISESDRASYNSPLHF TRBD1 TRBJ1-6 - TRBV10-3
TGTGCCAGCAGTTACTCTCCAAGGACAGGGGGCAGCTCCTACAATGAGCAGTTCTTC CASSYSPRTGGSSYNEQFF TRBD1 TRBJ2-1 - TRBV6-5
TGCGCCAGCAGTTTTACCGGGACTAGCGGGGGGGCGGATACGCAGTATTTT CASSFTGTSGGADTQYF TRBD2 TRBJ2-3 few TRBV4-3
TGTGCCAGCAGCAGATCCGGGCCGTCGTCCTTCTCCTACGAGCAGTACTTC CASSRSGPSSFSYEQYF - TRBJ2-7 - TRBV7-9
TGTGCCAGCAGTGGCACAAGGAACTACGAGCAGTACTTC CASSGTRNYEQYF - TRBJ2-7 - TRBV25-1
TGTGCCAGCAGCCCGACAGGGTATCAGCCCCAGCATTTT CASSPTGYQPQHF TRBD1 TRBJ1-5 many TRBV7-9
TGTGCCAGCAGCTGGGACACTGAAGCTTTCTTT CASSWDTEAFF - TRBJ1-1 once TRBV12-3/TRBV12-4
TGTGCCAGCAGCTTGACAGGGACCACCGGGGAGCTGTTTTTT CASSLTGTTGELFF TRBD1 TRBJ2-2 few TRBV7-3
TGTGCCAGCGATAAGCGCACCTTGAGCTCCTACGAGCAGTACTTC CASDKRTLSSYEQYF - TRBJ2-7 - TRBV28
TGTAACGGCGCGGGGGGCAGCTCCTACAATGAGCAGTTCTTC CNGAGGSSYNEQFF TRBD2 TRBJ2-1 - TRBV2
TGTGCCATCAGTGACTTGGTCAGCTCCTACAATGAGCAGTTCTTC CAISDLVSSYNEQFF - TRBJ2-1 few TRBV10-3
TGTGCCAGCAGTTACTCGAGGACAGAGTACTACGAGCAGTACTTC CASSYSRTEYYEQYF - TRBJ2-7 - TRBV6-5
TGCAGTGCCGGGGCCGGACTAGTCAATGAGCAGTTCTTC CSAGAGLVNEQFF TRBD2 TRBJ2-1 few TRBV20-1
TGTGCCAGCAGTTACGGACTGGCAGGTGCGGGCTACGAGCAGTACTTC CASSYGLAGAGYEQYF - TRBJ2-7 - TRBV6-5
TGTGCCAGCAGCCAGGATGGACAGGGGGCTTACGAGCAGTACTTC CASSQDGQGAYEQYF TRBD1 TRBJ2-7 few TRBV4-2
TGTGCCAGCAGCAGCAGCAGGGGGCCCCAAGAGACCCAGTACTTC CASSSSRGPQETQYF TRBD1 TRBJ2-5 - TRBV7-2
TGTGCCATCAGCGGACAGGGCAAGGGCGGGGAGCTGTTTTTT CAISGQGKGGELFF TRBD1 TRBJ2-2 few TRBV10-3
TGTGCCAGCAGCCCCTCAGGAATGTACCAAGAGACCCAGTACTTC CASSPSGMYQETQYF - TRBJ2-5 - TRBV7-2
TGTGCCGGCAGTACCCCCCAGGGGGGAACCTACGAGCAGTACTTC CAGSTPQGGTYEQYF - TRBJ2-7 once TRBV6-6
TGTGCCAGCAGTTACGGTGGAAATCAGCCCCAGCATTTT CASSYGGNQPQHF - TRBJ1-5 few TRBV6-2/TRBV6-3
TGCAGTGCAAGCAGGACAGGGGAGGATCAGCCCCAGCATTTT CSASRTGEDQPQHF TRBD1 TRBJ1-5 - TRBV20-1
TGTGCCAGCAGCTTAGGGACCTCGTTTCACAGTGAGCAGTTCTTC CASSLGTSFHSEQFF - TRBJ2-1 - TRBV7-8
TGTGCCAGCAGTTCTACAAGAAACTACGAGCAGTACTTC CASSSTRNYEQYF - TRBJ2-7 - TRBV6-5
TGTGCCAGCCTCATGGGGGGCCAGGCCGATACGCAGTATTTT CASLMGGQADTQYF - TRBJ2-3 - TRBV7-2
TGCAGCGTTGAATTAGGTTACGAGCAGTACTTC CSVELGYEQYF - TRBJ2-7 - TRBV29-1
TGTGCCAGCAGTTACTACCGGGCTAAAATATACAATGAGCAGTTCTTC CASSYYRAKIYNEQFF - TRBJ2-1 - TRBV6-6
TGTGCCAGCAGCGTAGCTTTGACACCTTACGAGCAGTACTTC CASSVALTPYEQYF - TRBJ2-7 few TRBV9
TGTGCCAGCACTAAGGGATCTTTCTATGGCTACACCTTC CASTKGSFYGYTF - TRBJ1-2 - TRBV6-2/TRBV6-3
TGCAGTGCTGCTCGACAGGCCAACTCCTACAATGAGCAGTTCTTC CSAARQANSYNEQFF - TRBJ2-1 - TRBV20-1
TGTGCCAGCAGCCCCCGGGACAGCAAAAACATTCAGTACTTC CASSPRDSKNIQYF TRBD1 TRBJ2-4 - TRBV9
TGCAGCGTTGGTGACAGACCTCTCGAGCAGTACTTC CSVGDRPLEQYF - TRBJ2-7 - TRBV29-1
TGTGCCAGCAGTGAAGCGGGTGCGACCCTGTACTTC CASSEAGATLYF - TRBJ2-4 - TRBV6-1
TGCAGTGCTAGGCAGGCGGATACGCAGTATTTT CSARQADTQYF - TRBJ2-3 - TRBV20-1
TGCAGTGCTAGAGATGGCCGGGGGGGCCGAGTCACAGATACGCAGTATTTT CSARDGRGGRVTDTQYF TRBD2 TRBJ2-3 - TRBV20-1
TGTGCCAGCAGCCCGGGACACAACACCGGGGAGCTGTTTTTT CASSPGHNTGELFF - TRBJ2-2 - TRBV7-2
TGCAGTGCTCCCGGGACAGGGGGAACGAACGAGCAGTACTTC CSAPGTGGTNEQYF TRBD1 TRBJ2-7 - TRBV20-1
TGCAGTGCAAGGTGGGGGACGGTTAGCTCCTACAATGAGCAGTTCTTC CSARWGTVSSYNEQFF - TRBJ2-1 - TRBV20-1
TGTGCCAGCAGTGAATGGCGCTACGAGCAGTACTTC CASSEWRYEQYF - TRBJ2-7 - TRBV2
TGTGCCAGCAGCCACTCCCGGGACTCTCGCGACGAGCAGTACTTC CASSHSRDSRDEQYF - TRBJ2-7 - TRBV4-2
TGTGCCAGCAGTGACCCGGACAGTGTGGGGACCCAGTACTTC CASSDPDSVGTQYF - TRBJ2-5 - TRBV6-2/TRBV6-3
TGTGCCAGCAGCGTCATGCCGCAGGGTCCAGAGACCCAGTACTTC CASSVMPQGPETQYF - TRBJ2-5 - TRBV9
TGCAGTGCTATACGTAGTAACTATGGCTACACCTTC CSAIRSNYGYTF - TRBJ1-2 - TRBV20-1
TGTGCCAGCAGTCAGTGGGACAGGCTAAAAGAGACCCAGTACTTC CASSQWDRLKETQYF TRBD1 TRBJ2-5 - TRBV6-2/TRBV6-3
TGTGCCACCAGCAACGGAGGGACCCTAGCCAAAAACATTCAGTACTTC CATSNGGTLAKNIQYF - TRBJ2-4 - TRBV15
TGTGCCAGCAGTTACTCGCCTTACGGGGCGGACAATGAGCAGTTCTTC CASSYSPYGADNEQFF - TRBJ2-1 - TRBV6-6